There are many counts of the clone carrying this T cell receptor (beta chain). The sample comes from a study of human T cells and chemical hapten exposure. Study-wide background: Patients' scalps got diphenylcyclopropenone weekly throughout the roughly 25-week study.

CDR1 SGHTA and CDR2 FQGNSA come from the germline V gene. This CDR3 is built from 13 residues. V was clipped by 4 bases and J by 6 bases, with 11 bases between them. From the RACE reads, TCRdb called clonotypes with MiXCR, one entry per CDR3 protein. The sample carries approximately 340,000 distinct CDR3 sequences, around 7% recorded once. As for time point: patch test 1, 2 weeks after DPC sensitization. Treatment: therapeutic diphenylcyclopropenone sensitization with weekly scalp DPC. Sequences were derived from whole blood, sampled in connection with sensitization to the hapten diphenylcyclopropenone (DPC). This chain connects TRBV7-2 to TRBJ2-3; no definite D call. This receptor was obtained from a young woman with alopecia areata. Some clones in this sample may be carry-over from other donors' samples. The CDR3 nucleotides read TGTGCCAGCAGCTCTCCTCCGGCGGATACGCAGTATTTT. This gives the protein CASSSPPADTQYF.